What follows describes a single T cell receptor (beta chain). Indicated time point: peripheral blood 6 weeks after treatment start. Sequencing was performed with immunoSEQ multiplex PCR; in TCRdb, only in-frame clones are kept and a portion is missing. The table includes 100,000 to 150,000 clones, around 88% detected once. The data originate from a study of PD-L1 blockade in urothelial cancer. The germline gives CDR1 MNHEY, CDR2 SMNVEV (reference sequence). V was shortened by 2 bases and J by 5 bases, with 16 bases between the two germline ends. The length of the CDR3 is 16 residues. This rearrangement joins TRBV27 to TRBJ2-1; possible D gene TRBD1, 5 bases. This receptor was taken from a man in his fifties or sixties with urothelial cancer. This specimen was PBMCs, taken around atezolizumab (anti-PD-L1) treatment. The CDR3 spells CASSLLVWGSHNEQFF. As DNA, the CDR3 is TGTGCCAGCAGTTTACTGGTTTGGGGCAGCCACAATGAGCAGTTCTTC.